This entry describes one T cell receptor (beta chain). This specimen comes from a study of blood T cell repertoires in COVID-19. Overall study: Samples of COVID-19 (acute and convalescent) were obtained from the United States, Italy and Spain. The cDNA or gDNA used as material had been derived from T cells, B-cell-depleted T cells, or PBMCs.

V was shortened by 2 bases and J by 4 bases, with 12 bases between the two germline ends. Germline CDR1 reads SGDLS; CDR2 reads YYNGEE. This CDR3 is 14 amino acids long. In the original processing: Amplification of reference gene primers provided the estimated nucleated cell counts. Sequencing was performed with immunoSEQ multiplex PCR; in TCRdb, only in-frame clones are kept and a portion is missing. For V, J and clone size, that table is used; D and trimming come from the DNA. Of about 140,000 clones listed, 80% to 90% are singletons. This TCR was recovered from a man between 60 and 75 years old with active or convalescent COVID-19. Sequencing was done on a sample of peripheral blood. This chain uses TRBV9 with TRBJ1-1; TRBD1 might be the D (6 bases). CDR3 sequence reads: CASSVSIQGTEAFF. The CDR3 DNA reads TGTGCCAGCAGCGTTTCCATACAGGGCACTGAAGCTTTCTTT.